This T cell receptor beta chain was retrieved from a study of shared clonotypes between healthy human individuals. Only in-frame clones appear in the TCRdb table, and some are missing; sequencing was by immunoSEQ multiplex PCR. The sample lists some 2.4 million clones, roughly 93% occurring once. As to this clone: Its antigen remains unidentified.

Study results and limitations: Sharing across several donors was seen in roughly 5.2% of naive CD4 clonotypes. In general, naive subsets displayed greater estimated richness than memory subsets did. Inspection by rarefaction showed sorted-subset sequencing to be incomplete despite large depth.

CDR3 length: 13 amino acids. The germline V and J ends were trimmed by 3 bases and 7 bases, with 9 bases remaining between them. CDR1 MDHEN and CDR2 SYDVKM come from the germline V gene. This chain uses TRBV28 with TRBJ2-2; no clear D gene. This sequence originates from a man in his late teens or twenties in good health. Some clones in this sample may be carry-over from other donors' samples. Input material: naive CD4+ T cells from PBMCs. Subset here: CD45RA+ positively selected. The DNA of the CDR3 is TGTGCCAGCAGTTTGGTTGGTTACGGGGAGCTGTTTTTT. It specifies CASSLVGYGELFF.